The 15 T cell receptor beta chains below come from one sample, sequenced in a study of blood T cell repertoires in COVID-19. Sequencing was performed with immunoSEQ multiplex PCR; in TCRdb, only in-frame clones are kept and a portion is missing. The sample has about 350,000 clones, more than 75% seen once. The sample taken for sequencing was PBMCs or T cells enriched from blood (not recorded which). These receptors came from a woman aged 25 to 39 who had recovered from COVID-19.

The V call is TRBV19, the J call TRBJ2-7, with 9 bases fitting TRBD1. Germline V gives CDR1 LNHDA, CDR2 SQIVND (reference sequence). J was trimmed by 2 bases and V by 5 bases; bases with no gene match: 10. This CDR3 comprises 16 residues. The CDR3: CASSYPGQGNPYEQYF. CDR3 in DNA: TGTGCCAGTAGTTACCCGGGACAGGGAAATCCCTACGAGCAGTACTTC.

The chain links TRBV29-1 to TRBJ1-1, with 9 bases aligning to TRBD1. CDR1 and CDR2 from the germline V gene are SQVTM and ANQGSEA. The CDR3 has 11 residues. J was trimmed by 11 bases and V by 6 bases; bases with no gene match: 7. CDR3 amino acids: CSVGQGRGAFF. In DNA, the CDR3 is TGCAGCGTCGGACAGGGGCGAGGGGCTTTCTTT.

This rearrangement joins TRBV5-1 to TRBJ2-1; D unclear. The V end lost 0 bases, the J end lost 2 bases, and 9 bases lay between the germline ends. The germline CDR1 and CDR2 sequences are SGHRS and YFSETQ. This CDR3 is built from 15 residues. Written as DNA, the CDR3 is TGCGCCAGCAGCTTGGGGCCGAGCGCCTACAATGAGCAGTTCTTC. Translating it yields CASSLGPSAYNEQFF. Combining the CDR3 with reference TRBV5-1 and TRBJ2-1 gives the whole variable domain KAGVTQTPRYLIKTRGQQVTLSCSPISGHRSVSWYQQTPGQGLQFLFEYFSETQRNKGNFPGRFSGRQFSNSRSEMNVSTLELGDSALYLCASSLGPSAYNEQFFGPGTRLTVL.

V gene TRBV2 combines with J gene TRBJ2-7; a weak D match, TRBD2 (5 bases). The CDR3 has 14 residues. Germline V gives CDR1 SNHLY, CDR2 FYNNEI. Between the trimmed V and J ends, which lost 10 bases and 0 bases, there was a span of 16 bases. The CDR3 sequence is CATLKADSSYEQYF. DNA of the CDR3: TGTGCCACCCTAAAAGCGGATAGCTCCTACGAGCAGTACTTC.

V and J are TRBV9 and TRBJ2-7; D is unclear. CDR3 length equals 14 residues. From germline, CDR1 is SGDLS and CDR2 YYNGEE. The ends were cut back, 0 bases at V and 2 bases at J, with 9 bases in the middle. CDR3 nucleotides: TGTGCCAGCAGCGTAGATTTAGTAACCTACGAGCAGTACTTC. Translation gives CASSVDLVTYEQYF.

The genes are TRBV7-2 and TRBJ2-5; 7 bases line up with TRBD1. V was pared by 4 bases and J by 5 bases, with 10 bases of the junction left unmatched. CDR1 and CDR2 from the germline V gene are SGHTA and FQGNSA. CDR3 size: 15 residues. CDR3 sequence: CASSSGTDSGETQYF. The DNA of the CDR3 is TGTGCCAGCAGCTCCGGGACAGACTCGGGGGAGACCCAGTACTTC.

Concerning this clone itself: Other DNA sequences from this sample encode an identical CDR3 as well. The chain carries TRBV28 and TRBJ2-2, with 8 bases identical to TRBD2. The trim removed 7 bases at V and 1 base at J, leaving 2 bases unmatched. Germline CDR1 and CDR2: MDHEN and SYDVKM. The CDR3 has 14 amino acids. The CDR3 region is CASKSGGNTGELFF. Written as DNA, the CDR3 is TGTGCCAGCAAGAGCGGGGGGAACACCGGGGAGCTGTTTTTT.

CDR3: CASSTRGRDRAYEQYF. In nucleotides, the CDR3 is TGTGCCAGCAGCACCAGGGGCCGGGACCGAGCCTACGAGCAGTACTTC. The V gene is TRBV11-2, the J gene TRBJ2-7; D might be TRBD1 (6 bases). The V gene lost 5 bases and the J gene lost 2 bases, with 19 bases spanning the gap. The V gene's germline CDR1 is SGHAT and CDR2 FQNNGV. The CDR3 is made up of 16 amino acids.

The chain employs TRBV7-2 and TRBJ2-3; TRBD1 matches at 9 bases. The CDR3 is 15 amino acids. Trimming took 5 bases from V and 2 from J; bases not matched to a gene: 5. In germline, CDR1 is SGHTA, CDR2 FQGNSA. The CDR3 nucleotides are TGTGCCAGCAGCCTCGGACAGGGGAACACAGATACGCAGTATTTT. Translation gives CASSLGQGNTDTQYF. The full variable domain, rest sourced from reference TRBV7-2 and TRBJ2-3, is GAGVSQSPSNKVTEKGKDVELRCDPISGHTALYWYRQSLGQGLEFLIYFQGNSAPDKSGLPSDRFSAERTGGSVSTLTIQRTQQEDSAVYLCASSLGQGNTDTQYFGPGTRLTVL.

The chain uses TRBV5-1 and TRBJ2-1; TRBD1 matches at 9 bases. This CDR3 region has 16 residues. Trimming removed 5 bases from V and 5 bases from J; junction bases left unmatched: 11. CDR1 is SGHRS and CDR2 is YFSETQ in the germline V gene. The CDR3 region is CASRRIPGQGNNEQFF. In nucleotides, the CDR3 is TGCGCCAGCAGGCGCATTCCGGGACAGGGTAACAATGAGCAGTTCTTC.

A single count supports this clone. The V and J genes are TRBV7-6 and TRBJ1-3; a possible D gene is TRBD1 (6 bases). The ends were cut back, 5 bases at V and 0 bases at J, with 14 bases in the middle. Germline assignment: CDR1 SGHVS and CDR2 FNYEAQ. This CDR3 contains 16 residues. In DNA form, the CDR3 reads TGTGCCAGCAGCGCCGGACAGCCCGTCTCTGGAAACACCATATATTTT. It codes for CASSAGQPVSGNTIYF.

The V call is TRBV6-2 or TRBV6-3, the J call TRBJ1-2; 7 nucleotides align to TRBD1. Germline assignment: CDR1 MNHEY and CDR2 SVGEGT. V lost 2 bases and J lost 4; bases outside the gene matches: 4. The CDR3 totals 14 residues. CDR3 bases: TGTGCCAGCAGTTACAATACAGGGGCCTATGGCTACACCTTC. Its protein product is CASSYNTGAYGYTF.

This clone was seen a few times. The rearrangement uses TRBV6-5 and TRBJ1-5; 7 bases agree with TRBD1. The CDR3 totals 15 residues. V gave up 6 bases and J gave up 2 bases; unmatched junction bases: 7. Germline loops: CDR1 MNHEY, CDR2 SVGAGI. CDR3 bases: TGTGCCAGCAGCCGACAGGGTGAGGGCAATCAGCCCCAGCATTTT. Translated: CASSRQGEGNQPQHF.

The chain recombines TRBV24-1 with TRBJ2-3, with TRBD2 identical over 10 bases. Germline CDR1 is KGHDR and CDR2 is SFDVKD. V was clipped by 4 bases and J by 3 bases; unmatched bases: 9. This CDR3 has 17 amino acids. This CDR3 reads CATSDTLPSGGTDTQYF. The CDR3 bases are TGTGCCACCAGTGACACCCTCCCTAGCGGGGGAACAGATACGCAGTATTTT.

The chain is built from TRBV29-1 and TRBJ2-7; 7 positions agree with TRBD1. The CDR3 length is 13 residues. The germline V gene has CDR1 SQVTM and CDR2 ANQGSEA. V gave up 3 bases and J gave up 4 bases; unmatched junction bases: 6. DNA of the CDR3: TGCAGCGTTGAGGTGACAGGGTTATACGAGCAGTACTTC. Its protein is CSVEVTGLYEQYF.